This record covers a single T cell receptor beta chain. Its antigen is unidentified. This record belongs to a study of T cells in Graves' hyperthyroidism and ophthalmopathy. Uncontrolled infection, other autoimmune disease, pregnancy or lactation barred patients from enrollment. Findings and caveats of the study: Ophthalmopathy was model-predicted a median approximately 6.4 months pre-onset.

TCR beta CDR3 sequences were amplified from RNA transcripts. In the first-round RT-PCR of the TCR CDR3, the HTBI primer set was used. Each CDR3 protein gets one entry after TCRdb re-called the multiplex PCR reads with MiXCR. The sample holds a few hundred thousand distinct CDR3 sequences, roughly 15% seen once. With 5 bases removed from V and 8 bases from J, the gap between germline ends came to 21 bases. In germline, CDR1 is SEHNR, CDR2 FQNEAQ (reference sequence). This CDR3 region has 15 residues. The material sequenced was blood. The rearrangement joins TRBV7-9 to TRBJ1-2; tentative D call: TRBD1 (6 bases). This sequence originates from a woman in her late teens or twenties with Graves' ophthalmopathy. CDR3 residues: CASSPQGTGLLGYTF. CDR3 nucleotides: TGTGCCAGCAGCCCCCAGGGGACGGGACTCCTCGGCTACACCTTC.